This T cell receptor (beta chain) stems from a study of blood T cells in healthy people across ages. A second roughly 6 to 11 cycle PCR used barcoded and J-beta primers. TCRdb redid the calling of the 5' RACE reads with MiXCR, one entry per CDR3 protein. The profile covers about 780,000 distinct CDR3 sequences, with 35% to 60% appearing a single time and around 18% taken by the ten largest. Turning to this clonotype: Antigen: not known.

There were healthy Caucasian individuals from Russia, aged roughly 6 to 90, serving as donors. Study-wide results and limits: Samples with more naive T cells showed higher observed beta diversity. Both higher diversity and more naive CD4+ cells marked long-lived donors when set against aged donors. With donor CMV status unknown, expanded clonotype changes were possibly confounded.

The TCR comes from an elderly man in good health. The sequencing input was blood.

As DNA, the CDR3 is TGTGCCAGCAGCCCCTACGTTTCCGGGGAGCTGTTTTTT. Translation: CASSPYVSGELFF. The rearrangement joins TRBV6-5 to TRBJ2-2, with D uncertain. CDR3 length equals 13 residues. Trimming shortened V by 6 bases and J by 6 bases, and 11 bases separated the two germline ends. The germline V gene encodes CDR1 MNHEY and CDR2 SVGAGI.